These 20 T cell receptor beta chains were all obtained from the same sample, sequenced in a study of blood T cell repertoires in COVID-19. Sequencing was performed with immunoSEQ multiplex PCR; in TCRdb, only in-frame clones are kept and a portion is missing. Here the sample spans 25,000 to 30,000 clones, approximately 83% being singletons. Sequenced input: peripheral blood. Every receptor here comes from a human donor in a cohort sampled during active COVID-19.

CDR3 region: CASSLGGSYNEQFF. In DNA form, the CDR3 reads TGTGCCAGCAGCTTAGGCGGGAGCTACAATGAGCAGTTCTTC. The chain joins TRBV7-9 to TRBJ2-1, with TRBD2 matching over 7 bases. The V and J ends lost 1 base and 3 bases, in that order; junction bases with no gene match: 0. The CDR3 sequence is 14 residues long. The germline gives CDR1 SEHNR, CDR2 FQNEAQ (reference sequence).

This chain connects TRBV9 to TRBJ2-7, with a tentative D call TRBD2 (6 bases). The V end lost 0 bases, the J end lost 0 bases, and 7 bases lay between the germline ends. Looked up from germline, CDR1 is SGDLS and CDR2 is YYNGEE. CDR3 length equals 14 residues. Written as DNA, the CDR3 is TGTGCCAGCAGCGTAGGGACTACCTCCTACGAGCAGTACTTC. Translated: CASSVGTTSYEQYF.

This chain connects TRBV11-2 to TRBJ2-3; TRBD2 might be the D (5 bases). The CDR3 runs 13 residues. Germline lookup yields CDR1 SGHAT and CDR2 FQNNGV. The ends were cut back, 5 bases at V and 6 bases at J, with 12 bases in the middle. The CDR3 sequence: CASSQDLGDTQYF. CDR3 in DNA: TGTGCCAGCAGCCAGGACTTGGGGGATACGCAGTATTTT. Full variable domain (remainder filled in from reference TRBV11-2 and TRBJ2-3): EAGVAQSPRYKIIEKRQSVAFWCNPISGHATLYWYQQILGQGPKLLIQFQNNGVVDDSQLPKDRFSAERLKGVDSTLKIQPAKLEDSAVYLCASSQDLGDTQYFGPGTRLTVL.

A single count supports this clone. The rearrangement links TRBV27 to TRBJ2-7; D uncertain. This CDR3 has 13 residues. Between the trimmed V and J ends, which lost 4 bases and 3 bases, there was a span of 10 bases. Germline V CDR1 and CDR2: MNHEY, SMNVEV (reference sequence). The CDR3 protein is CASSWSRNYEQYF. The CDR3 DNA is TGTGCCAGCAGTTGGTCGCGGAACTACGAGCAGTACTTC.

This clone appeared a few times. The chain uses TRBV30 and TRBJ1-3, with D tentatively TRBD1 (6 bases). This CDR3 has 14 residues. Per the germline V gene, CDR1 is GTSNPN and CDR2 is SVGIG (reference sequence). With 0 bases removed from V and 4 bases from J, the gap between germline ends came to 10 bases. Here the CDR3 reads CAWSVGASGNTIYF. The CDR3 DNA follows: TGTGCCTGGAGTGTGGGGGCTTCAGGAAACACCATATATTTT. Based on the CDR3 plus reference TRBV30 and TRBJ1-3, the full variable domain is SQTIHQWPATLVQPVGSPLSLECTVEGTSNPNLYWYRQAAGRGLQLLFYSVGIGQISSEVPQNLSASRPQDRQFILSSKKLLLSDSGFYLCAWSVGASGNTIYFGEGSWLTVV.

The rearrangement uses TRBV6-5 and TRBJ2-3, with 8 bases identical to TRBD1. This CDR3 region has 14 residues. The V gene's germline CDR1 is MNHEY and CDR2 SVGAGI. V shed 6 bases and J 2 bases; nucleotides not matched to a gene: 4. The CDR3 loop is CASRRQGFTDTQYF. The DNA for the CDR3 is TGTGCCAGCAGACGACAGGGGTTCACAGATACGCAGTATTTT.

This clone was counted a single time. The rearrangement uses TRBV24-1 and TRBJ1-2, with TRBD1 matching 7 bases. V lost 3 bases, J lost 4 bases, and 7 bases stayed unmatched. Looked up from germline, CDR1 is KGHDR and CDR2 is SFDVKD. CDR3 length: 15 residues. The CDR3 loop reads CATSDQGTALYGYTF. CDR3 DNA sequence: TGTGCCACCAGTGATCAAGGGACAGCCCTCTATGGCTACACCTTC.

The chain recombines TRBV12-3 or TRBV12-4 with TRBJ2-1; TRBD2 matches 8 bases. Unmatched junction bases numbered 5, after V lost 7 bases and J lost 6 bases. The CDR3 runs 13 residues. CDR3 in DNA: TGTGCCAGCAACGGGGGGGTGCCCAATGAGCAGTTCTTC. Protein: CASNGGVPNEQFF.

The chain has TRBV19 and TRBJ2-7, with TRBD1 identical over 8 bases. Trimming removed 4 bases from V and 9 bases from J; junction bases left unmatched: 5. Germline V gives CDR1 LNHDA, CDR2 SQIVND (reference sequence). The CDR3 consists of 12 residues. The CDR3 coding sequence is TGTGCCAGTAGTACGGACAGGGACGGGCAGTACTTC. Translating it yields CASSTDRDGQYF. The variable domain in full, completed from reference TRBV19 and TRBJ2-7, reads DGGITQSPKYLFRKEGQNVTLSCEQNLNHDAMYWYRQDPGQGLRLIYYSQIVNDFQKGDIAEGYSVSREKKESFPLTVTSAQKNPTAFYLCASSTDRDGQYFGPGTRLTVT.

The genes are TRBV7-9 and TRBJ2-1; possibly TRBD1 for D (6 bases). The CDR3 length is 14 residues. With 4 bases removed from V and 10 bases from J, the gap between germline ends came to 17 bases. Germline CDR1 and CDR2: SEHNR and FQNEAQ (reference sequence). CDR3 sequence (DNA): TGTGCCAGCAGCTCCGGACAGTTTAAGGTAGAGCAGTTCTTC. This sequence encodes CASSSGQFKVEQFF.

The V gene is TRBV28, the J gene TRBJ2-1, with 7 bases matching TRBD2. Germline V lookup: CDR1 MDHEN, CDR2 SYDVKM. The CDR3 length is 16 residues. V lost 5 bases, J lost 6 bases, and 13 bases stayed unmatched. For the CDR3, the DNA is TGTGCCAGCAGTGATTCTGGCGGGAGTTTGAGCAATGAGCAGTTCTTC. Residues: CASSDSGGSLSNEQFF.

The chain couples TRBV6-1 to TRBJ2-5; TRBD1 matches 12 bases. Germline V gene sequence: CDR1 MNHNS, CDR2 SASEGT. The CDR3 consists of 17 residues. The junction had 9 bases not matched to a gene; V was cut back by 2 bases and J by 5 bases. The DNA for the CDR3 is TGTGCCAGCAGTGAATATTGGGGCGGGACAGGGGGCGAGACCCAGTACTTC. Residues: CASSEYWGGTGGETQYF.

This chain connects TRBV14 to TRBJ2-3; 8 bases fit TRBD1. Germline V gene lookup returns CDR1 SGHDN and CDR2 FVKESK. Germline trimming cut 3 bases from V and 0 bases from J; bases unmatched to any gene: 8. The CDR3 spans 17 residues. This CDR3 is CASSHRTGSPSTDTQYF. The CDR3 DNA is TGTGCCAGCAGCCATCGGACAGGGTCACCTAGCACAGATACGCAGTATTTT.

This chain joins TRBV4-3 and TRBJ2-7; D remains unclear. V was trimmed by 0 bases and J by 2 bases, leaving 17 bases between them. Looked up from germline, CDR1 is LGHNA and CDR2 is YSLEER. The CDR3 sequence is 17 residues long. The CDR3 is CASSQEEFGLATYEQYF. The CDR3 DNA reads as TGCGCCAGCAGCCAAGAAGAATTCGGGTTGGCAACCTACGAGCAGTACTTC.

V usage is TRBV3-1 (or the pseudogene TRBV3-2) and J usage is TRBJ2-3; 14 bases match TRBD2. This CDR3 comprises 17 residues. The V gene's germline CDR1 is LGHDT and CDR2 YNNKEL (reference sequence). Trimming took 1 base from V and 8 from J; bases not matched to a gene: 8. The CDR3 DNA reads TGTGCCAGCAGCCAAGCGGGACTAGCGGGGGAGCGGGGTACGCAGTATTTT. Amino acids: CASSQAGLAGERGTQYF.

Only one count was recorded for this clone. The CDR3 spells CASCPQGDNEKLFF. The CDR3 region has the DNA TGTGCCAGCTGCCCGCAGGGGGATAATGAAAAACTGTTTTTT. This chain links TRBV13 with TRBJ1-4; 7 bases match TRBD1. Germline CDR1 reads PRHDT; CDR2 reads FYEKMQ (reference sequence). There are 14 residues in the CDR3. V shed 8 bases and J 4 bases; nucleotides not matched to a gene: 7.

Note on this clone: In the same sample, other DNA sequences code for this CDR3. Here the CDR3 reads CASSPRTAPGELFF. The CDR3 bases are TGTGCCAGCAGCCCGAGAACAGCCCCCGGGGAGCTGTTTTTT. The chain combines TRBV12-1 with TRBJ2-2; TRBD1 is taken as the D call from the table, unchecked against the DNA. TRBV12-1 has pseudogene status. The CDR3 has 14 residues.

This clone has a handful of counts. V is TRBV5-4 and J is TRBJ2-7, with 8 bases lining up with TRBD2. There are 13 residues in the CDR3. Trimming cost V 3 bases and J 6 bases; bases outside gene matches: 5. Germline V gene lookup returns CDR1 SGHNT and CDR2 YYREEE (reference sequence). As DNA, the CDR3 is TGTGCCAGCAGCTCGGTAGCGGGGAGCGAGCAGTACTTC. This sequence encodes CASSSVAGSEQYF.

This clone was seen once. The chain couples TRBV5-1 to TRBJ2-7; 8 nucleotides align to TRBD1. Trimming removed 1 base from V and 2 bases from J; junction bases left unmatched: 5. Germline assignment: CDR1 SGHRS and CDR2 YFSETQ. CDR3 length equals 15 residues. In DNA form, the CDR3 reads TGCGCCAGCAGCTTGTCACAGGGGGGCACCTACGAGCAGTACTTC. Its translation: CASSLSQGGTYEQYF.

The chain combines TRBV9 with TRBJ2-1, with D possibly matching TRBD1 (6 bases). Trimming took 4 bases from V and 2 from J, leaving 16 bases between them. Germline V gene data show CDR1 as SGDLS and CDR2 as YYNGEE. There are 16 residues in the CDR3. In DNA, the CDR3 is TGTGCCAGCAGCCCGACAGGCGAGAATACCTACAATGAGCAGTTCTTC. It encodes CASSPTGENTYNEQFF.